The T cell receptor (beta chain) under discussion was sequenced for a study of shared clonotypes between healthy human individuals. About the research overall: Researchers assigned three CD4 naive, three CD4 memory, two CD8 naive and one CD8 memory plate to each donor.

Between the trimmed V and J ends, which lost 0 bases and 4 bases, there was a span of 16 bases. The CDR3 loop spans 16 amino acids. Looked up from germline, CDR1 is SGHRS and CDR2 is YFSETQ. Findings and limits, study-wide: Shared clonotypes across all four donors exceeded non-shared ones in generation probability.

For this clone: Its antigen is as yet unknown.

Method: immunoSEQ multiplex PCR; TCRdb's copy keeps in-frame clones and lacks some. The sample carries some 1 million clones, 75% recorded once. This chain uses TRBV5-1 with TRBJ1-1; the D gene is possibly TRBD1 (5 bases). The sequence came from a man in his late teens or twenties in good health. The sequenced sample was memory CD4+ T cells sorted from blood. Subset: CD45RA-negative fraction. The CDR3 region is CASSLDPARVVTEAFF. The CDR3 coding sequence is TGCGCCAGCAGCTTGGATCCGGCCAGGGTGGTCACTGAAGCTTTCTTT. The full variable domain, completed using reference TRBV5-1 and TRBJ1-1, is KAGVTQTPRYLIKTRGQQVTLSCSPISGHRSVSWYQQTPGQGLQFLFEYFSETQRNKGNFPGRFSGRQFSNSRSEMNVSTLELGDSALYLCASSLDPARVVTEAFFGQGTRLTVV.